Reported below is one TCR beta chain. Its antigen is not known. PCR primers comprised 60 Vbeta and 13 Jbeta primers. Generated by immunoSEQ multiplex PCR, the TCRdb table keeps only in-frame clones and is missing some. The sample contains more than 55,000 clones, roughly four fifths of which appear only once. This sample was taken from a study of cytomegalovirus exposure and HLA in healthy donors. On the study more broadly: In a previous analysis, 95 million to 130 million unique TCR beta sequences were found from some 180 million T cells.

Findings and caveats of the study: Most TCR beta V segments were productive about 87% or about 30% of the time in an earlier analysis.

What was sequenced was PBMCs. This TCR was sampled from a woman aged 55-75 years in good health and CMV-seropositive.

The CDR3 nucleotides read TGCGCCAGCAGCTTGAGCGGACGTCAACTGGGAGTAGCGGGGGGCCGGTTCTACGAGCAGTACTTC. It codes for CASSLSGRQLGVAGGRFYEQYF. This rearrangement joins TRBV5-1 to TRBJ2-7; TRBD2 matches at 10 bases. The V and J ends lost 1 base and 3 bases, in that order; junction bases with no gene match: 25. The CDR3 extends over 22 amino acids. The germline V gene encodes CDR1 SGHRS and CDR2 YFSETQ.